This paragraph reports one T cell receptor beta chain. The sample belongs to a study of T cells in narcolepsy. Sequenced by immunoSEQ multiplex PCR; TCRdb stores in-frame clones only, minus some. Found here are fewer than 40,000 clones, under 90% of them singletons; the top ten hold around 1.3%. From germline, CDR1 is KGHSH and CDR2 LQKENI. The CDR3 spans 13 residues. With V trimmed by 3 bases and J by 10 bases, 6 bases remained unmatched. The receptor comes from a human donor with narcolepsy. What was sequenced was CD45RA- memory CD4+ T cells from PBMCs. This chain connects TRBV18 to TRBJ2-1; TRBD1 agrees at 7 bases. The CDR3 coding sequence is TGTGCCAGCTCACCCACCCGACAGGGCGAGCAGTTCTTC. This encodes CASSPTRQGEQFF.